The sequence of this T cell receptor beta chain was determined in a study of OX40 agonist ivuxolimab in advanced cancers. Looked up from germline, CDR1 is SGHVS and CDR2 is FQNEAQ. The CDR3 extends over 15 amino acids. The germline V and J ends were trimmed by 2 bases and 0 bases, with 10 bases remaining between them. Notes on the study in general: CD4+ and CD8+ blood T cells expanded clonally by week 6 at 0.1 to 3.0 mg/kg.

In the case of this clone: Its antigen is still unknown.

Profiling relied on immunoSEQ multiplex PCR, and the TCRdb table lists in-frame clones only, not all of them. Altogether roughly 60,000 clones are present, around nine tenths being singletons, with the ten largest covering approximately 0.99%. The material sequenced was CD4+ or CD8+ T cells sorted from blood, taken in a trial of the OX40 agonist ivuxolimab. This chain links TRBV7-8 with TRBJ1-2; the D gene is possibly TRBD1 (5 bases). The sequence was collected from an adult with an advanced solid tumor such as melanoma, head and neck, liver or kidney cancer. CDR3 loop: CASSLKRDSNYGYTF. The CDR3 DNA is TGTGCCAGCAGCTTAAAACGGGACTCTAACTATGGCTACACCTTC.